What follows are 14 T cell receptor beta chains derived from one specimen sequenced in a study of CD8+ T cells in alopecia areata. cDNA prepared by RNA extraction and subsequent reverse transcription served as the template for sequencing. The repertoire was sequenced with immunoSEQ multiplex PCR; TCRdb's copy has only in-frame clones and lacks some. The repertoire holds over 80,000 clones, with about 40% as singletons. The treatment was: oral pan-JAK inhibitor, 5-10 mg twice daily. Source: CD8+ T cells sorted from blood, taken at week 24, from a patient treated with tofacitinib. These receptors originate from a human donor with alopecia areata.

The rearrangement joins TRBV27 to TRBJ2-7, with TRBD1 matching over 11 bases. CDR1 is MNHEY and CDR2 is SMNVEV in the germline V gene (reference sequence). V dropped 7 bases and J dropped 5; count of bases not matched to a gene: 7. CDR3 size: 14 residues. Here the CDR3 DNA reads TGTGCCAGCATGGAGGGGACAGGGGGTCACGAGCAGTACTTC. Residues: CASMEGTGGHEQYF.

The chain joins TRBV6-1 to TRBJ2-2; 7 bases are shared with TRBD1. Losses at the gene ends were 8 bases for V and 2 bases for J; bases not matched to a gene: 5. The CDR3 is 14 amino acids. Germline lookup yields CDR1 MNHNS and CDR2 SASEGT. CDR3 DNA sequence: TGTGCCAGCGGGTACAGGGGTAACACCGGGGAGCTGTTTTTT. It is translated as CASGYRGNTGELFF.

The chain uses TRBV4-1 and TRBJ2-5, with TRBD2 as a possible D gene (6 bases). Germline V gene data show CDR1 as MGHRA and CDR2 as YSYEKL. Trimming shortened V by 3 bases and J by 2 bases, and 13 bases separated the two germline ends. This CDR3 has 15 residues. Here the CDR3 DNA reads TGCGCCAGCAGCCAGGGGGGAAGCGTGCAAGAGACCCAGTACTTC. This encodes CASSQGGSVQETQYF.

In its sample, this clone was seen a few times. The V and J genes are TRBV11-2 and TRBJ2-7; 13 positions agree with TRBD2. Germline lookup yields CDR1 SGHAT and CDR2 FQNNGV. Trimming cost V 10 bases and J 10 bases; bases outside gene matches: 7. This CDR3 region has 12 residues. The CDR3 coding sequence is TGTGCCACCACTAGCGGGAGGGCCGATCAGTACTTC. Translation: CATTSGRADQYF.

The CDR3, as DNA: TGTGCCTCCCTTGACCCTAACACCGGGGAGCTGTTTTTT. This translates into CASLDPNTGELFF. V gene TRBV30 combines with J gene TRBJ2-2; D is unclear. The CDR3 length is 13 residues. Trimming removed 7 bases at V and 2 bases at J, with 11 bases between. Germline values: CDR1 GTSNPN, CDR2 SVGIG (reference sequence).

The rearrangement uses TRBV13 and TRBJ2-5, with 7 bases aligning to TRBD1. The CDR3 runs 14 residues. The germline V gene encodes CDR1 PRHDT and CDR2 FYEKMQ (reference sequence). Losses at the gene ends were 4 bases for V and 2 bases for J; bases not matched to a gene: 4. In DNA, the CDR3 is TGTGCCAGCAGCTCCCGGGACAGACAAGAGACCCAGTACTTC. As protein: CASSSRDRQETQYF.

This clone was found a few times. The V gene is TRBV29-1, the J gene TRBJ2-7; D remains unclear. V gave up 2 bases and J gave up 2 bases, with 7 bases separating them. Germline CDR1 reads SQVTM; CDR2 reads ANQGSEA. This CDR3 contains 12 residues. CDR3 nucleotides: TGCAGCGTTGAATTTCCTCCCTACGAGCAGTACTTC. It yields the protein CSVEFPPYEQYF.

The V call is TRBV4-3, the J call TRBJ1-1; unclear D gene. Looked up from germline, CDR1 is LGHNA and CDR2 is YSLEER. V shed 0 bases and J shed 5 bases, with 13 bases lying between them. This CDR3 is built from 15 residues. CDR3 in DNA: TGCGCCAGCAGCCAAGATTTAGGCCAGACTACTGAAGCTTTCTTT. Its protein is CASSQDLGQTTEAFF.

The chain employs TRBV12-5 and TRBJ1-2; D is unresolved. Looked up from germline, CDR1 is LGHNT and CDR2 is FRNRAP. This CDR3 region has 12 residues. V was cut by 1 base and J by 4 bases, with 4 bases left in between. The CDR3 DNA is TGTGCTAGTGGTTTGGAGGGCTATGGCTACACCTTC. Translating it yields CASGLEGYGYTF.

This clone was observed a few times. DNA for the CDR3: TGTGCCATCAGTGAGTCGATACTTCGGGGACAGACAGGGGCCGAGGTGATGAACACTGAAGCTTTCTTT. Protein product: CAISESILRGQTGAEVMNTEAFF. The V gene is TRBV10-3, the J gene TRBJ1-1; 8 bases line up with TRBD1. Losses at the gene ends were 0 bases for V and 0 bases for J; bases not matched to a gene: 24. The CDR3 sequence is 23 residues long. Germline V gene lookup returns CDR1 ENHRY and CDR2 SYGVKD.

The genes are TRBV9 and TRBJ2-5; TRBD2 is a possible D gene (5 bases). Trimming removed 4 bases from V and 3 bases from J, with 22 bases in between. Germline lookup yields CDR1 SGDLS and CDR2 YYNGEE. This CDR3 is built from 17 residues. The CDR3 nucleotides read TGTGCCAGCAGCTATGCGCCGCCCGGGATGAATGAAGAGACCCAGTACTTC. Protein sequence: CASSYAPPGMNEETQYF.

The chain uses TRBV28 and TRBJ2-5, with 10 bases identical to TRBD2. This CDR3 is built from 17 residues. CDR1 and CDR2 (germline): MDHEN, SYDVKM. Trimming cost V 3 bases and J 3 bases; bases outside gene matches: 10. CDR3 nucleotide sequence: TGTGCCAGCAGTTTTTGGACCGCCGGGACTAGCGAAGAGACCCAGTACTTC. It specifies CASSFWTAGTSEETQYF.

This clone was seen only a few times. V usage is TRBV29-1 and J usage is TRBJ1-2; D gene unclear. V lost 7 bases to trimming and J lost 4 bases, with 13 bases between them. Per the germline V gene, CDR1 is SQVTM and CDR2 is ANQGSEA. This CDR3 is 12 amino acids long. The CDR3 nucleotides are TGCAGCGGTACGGTCGATCCCTATGGCTACACCTTC. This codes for CSGTVDPYGYTF.

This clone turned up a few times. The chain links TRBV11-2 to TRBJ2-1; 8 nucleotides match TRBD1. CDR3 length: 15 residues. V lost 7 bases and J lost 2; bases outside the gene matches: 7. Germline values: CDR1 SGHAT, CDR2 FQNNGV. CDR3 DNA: TGTGCCAGCATCCAGGGGGCAGCCCCCTACAATGAGCAGTTCTTC. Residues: CASIQGAAPYNEQFF. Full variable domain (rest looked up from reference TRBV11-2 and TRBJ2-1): EAGVAQSPRYKIIEKRQSVAFWCNPISGHATLYWYQQILGQGPKLLIQFQNNGVVDDSQLPKDRFSAERLKGVDSTLKIQPAKLEDSAVYLCASIQGAAPYNEQFFGPGTRLTVL.